This note documents a single TCR beta chain sequence. Its target is not known. This record comes from a study of monozygotic twins with cystic fibrosis. Study in general: Roughly 3.2 micrograms of fragmented DNA underwent roughly 16 PCR cycles for library preparation.

Study-level points and caveats: Co-twins had the most similar V usage for 13 of 16 pairs, J for 8. Monozygotic CF twins shared more identical nucleotide clonotypes than unrelated patients. Age, concordance and disease severity did not associate with shared CDR3 numbers.

Sequencing used immunoSEQ multiplex PCR; TCRdb keeps in-frame clones, though not all of them. The data show roughly 29,000 clones, around four fifths seen once. Per germline, CDR1 SGDLS and CDR2 YYNGEE. The CDR3 sequence is 12 residues long. Trimming shortened V by 2 bases and J by 5 bases, and 5 bases separated the two germline ends. The rearrangement links TRBV9 to TRBJ2-1; D is ambiguous. Sequencing used blood. This TCR derives from a girl aged 2-10 years with cystic fibrosis. CDR3 amino acids: CASSVSNNEQFF. The CDR3 DNA reads TGTGCCAGCAGCGTTTCGAACAATGAGCAGTTCTTC.